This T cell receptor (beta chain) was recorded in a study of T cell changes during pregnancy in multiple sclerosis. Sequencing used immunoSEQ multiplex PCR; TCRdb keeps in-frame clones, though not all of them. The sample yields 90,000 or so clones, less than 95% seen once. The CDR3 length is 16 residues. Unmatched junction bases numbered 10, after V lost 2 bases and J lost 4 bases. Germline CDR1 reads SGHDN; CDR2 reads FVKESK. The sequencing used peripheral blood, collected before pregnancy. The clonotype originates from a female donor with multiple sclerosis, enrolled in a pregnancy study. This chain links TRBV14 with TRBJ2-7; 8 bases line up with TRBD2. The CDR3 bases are TGTGCCAGCAGCCAATTACCAGCGGGAGCCCGGTACGAGCAGTACTTC. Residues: CASSQLPAGARYEQYF.